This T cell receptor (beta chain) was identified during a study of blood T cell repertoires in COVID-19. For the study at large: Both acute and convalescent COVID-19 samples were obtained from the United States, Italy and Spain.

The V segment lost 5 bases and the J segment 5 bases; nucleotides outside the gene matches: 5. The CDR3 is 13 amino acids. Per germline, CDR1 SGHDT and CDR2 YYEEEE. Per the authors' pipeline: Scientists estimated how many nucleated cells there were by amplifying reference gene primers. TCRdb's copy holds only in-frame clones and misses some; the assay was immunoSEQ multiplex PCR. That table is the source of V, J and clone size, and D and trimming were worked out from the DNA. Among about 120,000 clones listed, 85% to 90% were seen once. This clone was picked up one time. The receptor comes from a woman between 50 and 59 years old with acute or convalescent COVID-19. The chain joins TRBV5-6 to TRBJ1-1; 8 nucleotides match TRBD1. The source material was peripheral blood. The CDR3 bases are TGTGCCAGCAGATTTACAGGGGGGACTGAAGCTTTCTTT. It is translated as CASRFTGGTEAFF.